This section outlines one T cell receptor beta chain sequence together with its context. The sample is drawn from a study of blood T cell repertoires in COVID-19. For the study at large: Material from acute and convalescent COVID-19 was sourced from the United States, Italy and Spain. Sample material is recorded as cDNA or gDNA derived from T cells, B-cell-depleted T cells, or PBMCs.

V was pared by 4 bases and J by 2 bases, with 9 bases between. The CDR3 consists of 13 residues. Germline loops: CDR1 SGHDT, CDR2 YYEEEE. As processed by the authors: Nucleated cell number was recorded as an estimate derived from reference gene primer amplification. The protocol was immunoSEQ multiplex PCR, while the TCRdb copy is restricted to in-frame clones and leaves out a portion. V, J and clone size derive from that table, while D and trimming were established from the DNA sequence. Of over 110,000 clones in the sample, 75% to 85% were seen once. The rearrangement uses TRBV5-6 and TRBJ2-5, with D possibly TRBD1 on 6 matching bases. This clonotype was sampled from a man between 65 and 85 years old who had recovered from COVID-19. Specimen: peripheral blood. The CDR3 loop reads CASSPGQQETQYF. CDR3 DNA: TGTGCCAGCAGCCCGGGACAACAAGAGACCCAGTACTTC.